The 32 T cell receptor beta chains in this list originate from one sample, sequenced in a study of shared clonotypes between healthy human individuals. Using immunoSEQ multiplex PCR, the repertoire was profiled, and TCRdb retains in-frame clones only, with some absent. The sample has millions of clones; more than 85% are singletons. The sequencing input was naive CD4+ T cells from PBMCs. Documented subset: CD45RA+ positively selected. Receptors originate from a man between 18 and 29 years old in good health. Some clones in this sample may be carry-over from other donors' samples.

The chain uses TRBV5-6 and TRBJ1-2; D may be TRBD1 (6 bases). Germline loops: CDR1 SGHDT, CDR2 YYEEEE. This CDR3 spans 13 amino acids. The V and J ends lost 7 bases and 4 bases respectively, with 14 bases between them. CDR3 bases: TGTGCCAGCCTGATCCAGGGGATCTATGGCTACACCTTC. As protein: CASLIQGIYGYTF.

The rearrangement links TRBV28 to TRBJ2-1; D may correspond to TRBD1 or TRBD2 (5 bases each). CDR1 is MDHEN and CDR2 is SYDVKM in the germline V gene. The CDR3 spans 16 residues. Trimming removed 4 bases at V and 5 bases at J, with 18 bases between. CDR3: CASSYLPGRLNNEQFF. As DNA, the CDR3 is TGTGCCAGCAGTTACCTCCCGGGGCGTCTGAACAATGAGCAGTTCTTC. The full variable domain, in which reference TRBV28 and TRBJ2-1 provide the parts outside the CDR3, is DVKVTQSSRYLVKRTGEKVFLECVQDMDHENMFWYRQDPGLGLRLIYFSYDVKMKEKGDIPEGYSVSREKKERFSLILESASTNQTSMYLCASSYLPGRLNNEQFFGPGTRLTVL.

The rearrangement joins TRBV2 to TRBJ1-1; 7 nucleotides agree with TRBD1. V trimming: 6 bases; J trimming: 5 bases; junction bases outside the gene matches: 9. This CDR3 has 14 amino acids. Germline CDR1 and CDR2: SNHLY and FYNNEI. CDR3: CASSRRGRGTEAFF. The CDR3 region has the DNA TGTGCCAGCAGCCGAAGGGGGCGCGGTACTGAAGCTTTCTTT.

This chain connects TRBV5-6 to TRBJ2-1; TRBD2 agrees at 11 bases. The germline gives CDR1 SGHDT, CDR2 YYEEEE. Trimming cost V 4 bases and J 8 bases; bases outside gene matches: 11. The CDR3 is 16 amino acids. CDR3 nucleotide sequence: TGTGCCAGCAGCGAACTAGCGGGAGCCCCTCTCGATGAGCAGTTCTTC. Protein: CASSELAGAPLDEQFF. The full variable domain, its missing parts supplied by reference TRBV5-6 and TRBJ2-1, is DAGVTQSPTHLIKTRGQQVTLRCSPKSGHDTVSWYQQALGQGPQFIFQYYEEEERQRGNFPDRFSGHQFPNYSSELNVNALLLGDSALYLCASSELAGAPLDEQFFGPGTRLTVL.

The rearrangement links TRBV6-6 to TRBJ2-7, with D unresolved. In germline, CDR1 is MNHNY, CDR2 SVGAGI (reference sequence). The V end lost 0 bases, the J end lost 3 bases, and 12 bases lay between the germline ends. The CDR3 has 15 amino acids. The chain's CDR3 is CASSYSVSRHYEQYF. As DNA, the CDR3 is TGTGCCAGCAGTTACTCGGTCTCTCGTCACTACGAGCAGTACTTC.

This clone was seen a single time. The V and J genes are TRBV28 and TRBJ1-5; D is ambiguous. The V end lost 5 bases, the J end lost 6 bases, and 20 bases lay between the germline ends. This CDR3 spans 16 amino acids. The germline V gene encodes CDR1 MDHEN and CDR2 SYDVKM. CDR3 DNA: TGTGCCAGCAGTCCCCAGGAGGGCGGGCCCCCTCAGCCCCAGCATTTT. This encodes CASSPQEGGPPQPQHF.

This chain uses TRBV19 with TRBJ1-3; D uncertain. Looked up from germline, CDR1 is LNHDA and CDR2 is SQIVND (reference sequence). V was shortened by 2 bases and J by 7 bases, with 15 bases between the two germline ends. The CDR3 consists of 15 residues. CDR3 sequence (DNA): TGTGCCAGTAGTATACCTGACGGGTCCGGGAACACCATATATTTT. Translating gives CASSIPDGSGNTIYF. The variable domain in full, with the rest retrieved from reference TRBV19 and TRBJ1-3, is DGGITQSPKYLFRKEGQNVTLSCEQNLNHDAMYWYRQDPGQGLRLIYYSQIVNDFQKGDIAEGYSVSREKKESFPLTVTSAQKNPTAFYLCASSIPDGSGNTIYFGEGSWLTVV.

The genes are TRBV2 and TRBJ1-1; D unclear. V shed 4 bases and J shed 0 bases, with 15 bases lying between them. Looked up from germline, CDR1 is SNHLY and CDR2 is FYNNEI. This CDR3 has 16 residues. CDR3 in DNA: TGTGCCAGCAGTGTTGCTCGGGAAACTTTGAACACTGAAGCTTTCTTT. It yields the protein CASSVARETLNTEAFF.

The rearrangement uses TRBV7-9 and TRBJ2-1; 7 positions agree with TRBD1. V trimming: 4 bases; J trimming: 8 bases; junction bases outside the gene matches: 5. The CDR3 spans 13 residues. The germline gives CDR1 SEHNR, CDR2 FQNEAQ (reference sequence). CDR3 protein: CASSSTGYDEQFF. The CDR3 DNA sequence: TGTGCCAGCAGCTCGACAGGGTACGATGAGCAGTTCTTC.

The rearrangement uses TRBV29-1 and TRBJ2-3; D unclear. The CDR3 extends over 13 amino acids. From germline, CDR1 is SQVTM and CDR2 ANQGSEA. V was trimmed by 4 bases and J by 0 bases, leaving 8 bases between them. Here the CDR3 DNA reads TGCAGCGTTGGAGTCGCCAGCACAGATACGCAGTATTTT. This sequence encodes CSVGVASTDTQYF.

The V call is TRBV14, the J call TRBJ1-1, with D unclear. The germline V gene has CDR1 SGHDN and CDR2 FVKESK. Trimming took off 1 base at V and 0 bases at J, with 3 bases between the two ends. The CDR3 consists of 13 residues. CDR3 sequence reads: CASSQAVNTEAFF. The DNA of the CDR3 is TGTGCCAGCAGCCAAGCAGTGAACACTGAAGCTTTCTTT.

V and J are TRBV5-6 and TRBJ2-3; D remains ambiguous. The germline V and J ends were trimmed by 2 bases and 4 bases, with 17 bases remaining between them. From germline, CDR1 is SGHDT and CDR2 YYEEEE. The CDR3 is made up of 16 amino acids. The CDR3 DNA follows: TGTGCCAGCAGCTTTAGGCCTCTGCTACCTGCAGATACGCAGTATTTT. Its translation is CASSFRPLLPADTQYF.

CDR3 in amino acids: CASSLAFSGNQPQHF. CDR3 DNA sequence: TGTGCCAGCAGCTTAGCGTTCTCCGGCAATCAGCCCCAGCATTTT. The chain joins TRBV7-2 to TRBJ1-5, with D unresolved. CDR3 size: 15 residues. The germline gives CDR1 SGHTA, CDR2 FQGNSA. The V end was cut by 0 bases, the J end by 2 bases, with 8 bases between. Full variable domain (outside the CDR3, taken from reference TRBV7-2 and TRBJ1-5): GAGVSQSPSNKVTEKGKDVELRCDPISGHTALYWYRQSLGQGLEFLIYFQGNSAPDKSGLPSDRFSAERTGGSVSTLTIQRTQQEDSAVYLCASSLAFSGNQPQHFGDGTRLSIL.

The V and J genes are TRBV20-1 and TRBJ1-2, with D perhaps matching TRBD1 (5 bases). The CDR3 spans 11 residues. Germline CDR1 reads DFQATT; CDR2 reads SNEGSKA (reference sequence). The V end was cut by 5 bases, the J end by 8 bases, with 12 bases between. CDR3 in amino acids: CSAPEGSGYTF. The CDR3, as DNA: TGCAGTGCTCCAGAGGGGTCGGGCTACACCTTC.

V is TRBV28 and J is TRBJ2-7; D is undetermined. The CDR3 length is 14 residues. V was trimmed by 3 bases and J by 3 bases, leaving 12 bases between them. Germline-derived CDR1 and CDR2 are MDHEN and SYDVKM. The CDR3 reads CASSFFGGFYEQYF. Here the CDR3 DNA reads TGTGCCAGCAGTTTTTTTGGCGGTTTCTACGAGCAGTACTTC.

The genes are TRBV28 and TRBJ1-5, with TRBD1 identical over 8 bases. Per the germline V gene, CDR1 is MDHEN and CDR2 is SYDVKM. The CDR3 is 16 amino acids. With V trimmed by 5 bases and J by 6 bases, 12 bases remained unmatched. The CDR3 loop reads CASSPNGQGESQPQHF. In DNA, the CDR3 is TGTGCCAGCAGTCCTAATGGACAGGGTGAGAGTCAGCCCCAGCATTTT.

This rearrangement joins TRBV5-1 to TRBJ2-1, with TRBD1 identical over 7 bases. V dropped 4 bases and J dropped 4; count of bases not matched to a gene: 11. CDR3 size: 16 residues. Germline V lookup: CDR1 SGHRS, CDR2 YFSETQ. CDR3 nucleotide sequence: TGCGCCAGCAGCGCCTCCGGGACAGTAAGTTACAATGAGCAGTTCTTC. Translated: CASSASGTVSYNEQFF.

The J gene is TRBJ1-2, the V gene TRBV19, with 7 bases aligning to TRBD1. Germline-derived CDR1 and CDR2 are LNHDA and SQIVND (reference sequence). The length of the CDR3 is 12 residues. Trimming at V came to 6 bases and at J to 8 bases, leaving 6 bases not matched to a gene. The CDR3 here is CASRGQPGGYTF. CDR3 nucleotides: TGTGCCAGTAGGGGACAGCCTGGGGGCTACACCTTC.

The rearrangement links TRBV5-6 to TRBJ1-2; D gene uncertain. CDR3 length equals 13 residues. Germline V CDR1 and CDR2: SGHDT, YYEEEE. The V end was cut by 0 bases, the J end by 8 bases, with 11 bases between. CDR3 in amino acids: CASSLARDRGYTF. CDR3 nucleotide sequence: TGTGCCAGCAGCTTGGCCCGGGATAGGGGCTACACCTTC.

V gene TRBV7-2 combines with J gene TRBJ2-7; 7 nucleotides agree with TRBD1. Germline V CDR1 and CDR2: SGHTA, FQGNSA. The CDR3 has 14 residues. J was trimmed by 1 base and V by 3 bases; bases with no gene match: 3. CDR3 residues: CASSFGTASYEQYF. CDR3 coding DNA: TGTGCCAGCAGCTTTGGGACAGCTTCCTACGAGCAGTACTTC. Full variable domain (remainder filled in from reference TRBV7-2 and TRBJ2-7): GAGVSQSPSNKVTEKGKDVELRCDPISGHTALYWYRQSLGQGLEFLIYFQGNSAPDKSGLPSDRFSAERTGGSVSTLTIQRTQQEDSAVYLCASSFGTASYEQYFGPGTRLTVT.

The rearrangement uses TRBV19 and TRBJ1-1; 7 nucleotides line up with TRBD1. Germline CDR1 reads LNHDA; CDR2 reads SQIVND (reference sequence). The CDR3 loop spans 15 amino acids. Losses at the gene ends were 5 bases for V and 1 base for J; bases not matched to a gene: 7. The CDR3 region is CASSPPGGRNTEAFF. The CDR3 region has the DNA TGTGCCAGTAGTCCGCCAGGGGGACGGAACACTGAAGCTTTCTTT.

The chain has TRBV28 and TRBJ1-6; D gene ambiguous. Looked up from germline, CDR1 is MDHEN and CDR2 is SYDVKM. There are 12 residues in the CDR3. Deletions cut 7 bases from V and 10 bases from J, with 11 bases between. The CDR3 region is CASTQRVSPLHF. The CDR3 DNA reads TGTGCCAGCACCCAGAGGGTCTCACCCCTCCACTTT.

The rearrangement uses TRBV29-1 and TRBJ2-1; D may match TRBD1 or TRBD2 (6 bases each). Per germline, CDR1 SQVTM and CDR2 ANQGSEA. The CDR3 is 18 amino acids. The germline V and J ends were trimmed by 5 bases and 0 bases, with 23 bases remaining between them. CDR3 nucleotides: TGCAGCGTTTCCATCCGGGCGGGACATATACACTCCTACAATGAGCAGTTCTTC. Its translation: CSVSIRAGHIHSYNEQFF.

The rearrangement uses TRBV28 and TRBJ1-3; tentatively, D is TRBD1 (6 bases). The CDR3 totals 14 residues. V lost 7 bases, J lost 3 bases, and 13 bases lay in between. CDR1 and CDR2 (germline): MDHEN, SYDVKM. CDR3 bases: TGTGCCAGCATTGGACAGAATTATGGAAACACCATATATTTT. Its translation is CASIGQNYGNTIYF.

This chain joins TRBV29-1 and TRBJ1-1; TRBD1 aligns across 9 bases. CDR3 length equals 14 residues. V trimming: 7 bases; J trimming: 5 bases; junction bases outside the gene matches: 11. Germline lookup yields CDR1 SQVTM and CDR2 ANQGSEA. The CDR3 DNA reads as TGCAGCGCTTTACAGGGGGCGATAAAGACTGAAGCTTTCTTT. This sequence encodes CSALQGAIKTEAFF.

The chain carries TRBV7-9 and TRBJ2-1; 7 bases line up with TRBD1. Looked up from germline, CDR1 is SEHNR and CDR2 is FQNEAQ (reference sequence). V shed 0 bases, J shed 10 bases, and the junction held 6 bases outside the gene matches. This CDR3 comprises 14 residues. DNA of the CDR3: TGTGCCAGCAGCTTAGCGTACGGACAGGTGGAGCAGTTCTTC. This encodes CASSLAYGQVEQFF. The full variable domain, rest sourced from reference TRBV7-9 and TRBJ2-1, is DTGVSQNPRHKITKRGQNVTFRCDPISEHNRLYWYRQTLGQGPEFLTYFQNEAQLEKSRLLSDRFSAERPKGSFSTLEIQRTEQGDSAMYLCASSLAYGQVEQFFGPGTRLTVL.

The V gene is TRBV14, the J gene TRBJ2-7; D gene uncertain. Germline assignment: CDR1 SGHDN and CDR2 FVKESK. V shed 1 base and J shed 9 bases, with 13 bases lying between them. The CDR3 is 13 residues long. This CDR3 reads CASSQAGPLGQYF. CDR3 nucleotide sequence: TGTGCCAGCAGCCAAGCCGGCCCCCTAGGGCAGTACTTC.

V and J are TRBV9 and TRBJ2-2, with D possibly matching TRBD1 (5 bases). V dropped 2 bases and J dropped 7 bases, with 18 bases sitting between them. The CDR3 has 16 amino acids. Germline V gene lookup returns CDR1 SGDLS and CDR2 YYNGEE. For the CDR3, the DNA is TGTGCCAGCAGCGTCTCGACAGACAATAGGAACGGGGAGCTGTTTTTT. Translating gives CASSVSTDNRNGELFF.

The CDR3 DNA reads as TGCGCCAGCAGCCAAGTTGGGGTCTACGCAGATACGCAGTATTTT. It yields the protein CASSQVGVYADTQYF. The chain couples TRBV4-1 to TRBJ2-3; no firm D call. Trimming left V 1 base short and J 4 bases short, with 12 bases between. The CDR3 is 15 residues long. CDR1 is MGHRA and CDR2 is YSYEKL in the germline V gene.

The chain is built from TRBV28 and TRBJ2-1, with D perhaps TRBD1 or TRBD2 (5 bases each). The V end was cut by 2 bases, the J end by 12 bases, with 14 bases between. There are 13 residues in the CDR3. Germline V gene data show CDR1 as MDHEN and CDR2 as SYDVKM. CDR3 nucleotides: TGTGCCAGCAGTTTAGGCGGTTCTGGGGGGCAGTTCTTC. This translates into CASSLGGSGGQFF. The full variable domain, completed using reference TRBV28 and TRBJ2-1, is DVKVTQSSRYLVKRTGEKVFLECVQDMDHENMFWYRQDPGLGLRLIYFSYDVKMKEKGDIPEGYSVSREKKERFSLILESASTNQTSMYLCASSLGGSGGQFFGPGTRLTVL.

The rearrangement links TRBV7-3 to TRBJ1-1, with D possibly being TRBD1 (5 bases). Germline CDR1 reads SGHTA; CDR2 reads FQGTGA. The CDR3 length is 16 residues. Deletions cut 1 base from V and 1 base from J, with 13 bases between. The CDR3 nucleotides are TGTGCCAGCAGCTTAAGGCCATTGACAGAGAACACTGAAGCTTTCTTT. This codes for CASSLRPLTENTEAFF.

J is TRBJ2-5 and V is TRBV6-5; 9 bases fit TRBD1. The CDR3 runs 14 residues. With V trimmed by 4 bases and J by 3 bases, 3 bases remained unmatched. Germline loops: CDR1 MNHEY, CDR2 SVGAGI. The CDR3 DNA reads TGTGCCAGCAGTTCTCGGGACAGGGAAGAGACCCAGTACTTC. Protein product: CASSSRDREETQYF.